These T cell receptor beta chains were read from a single sample in a study of shared T cell receptors in the human thymus. TCRdb's table, derived via immunoSEQ multiplex PCR, lists solely in-frame clones and lacks some. The profile shows just under 550,000 clones, 75% to 80% of them singletons. Separately, the same data were catalogued under a study of human thymus T cells.

Sequencing was done on a sample of thymocytes. Every receptor here comes from a boy under two years old with a congenital heart defect. The CDR3 runs from the conserved cysteine through the conserved F or W. The order of the fields is clone size, V gene, D gene, J gene, CDR3 DNA, CDR3 protein. A D gene is named only where the DNA matches it firmly. Clone size is shown for a subset of rows, as once, few, many or a class of expanded clone.

abundance: NA; v_gene: TRBV14; d_gene: TRBD2; j_gene: TRBJ2-3; CDR3nt: TGTGCCAGCAGCCAAGAGGTAGCGGGAGGGCCATCACAGTATTTT; CDR3aa: CASSQEVAGGPSQYF
abundance: once; v_gene: TRBV6-5; d_gene: TRBD1; j_gene: TRBJ1-1; CDR3nt: TGTGCCACCGACAGGGAGGACACTGAAGCTTTCTTT; CDR3aa: CATDREDTEAFF
abundance: NA; v_gene: TRBV11-3; d_gene: NA; j_gene: TRBJ2-7; CDR3nt: TGTGCCAGCAGCTTAATTAATAAGCGGCTATCCCTCTACGAGCAGTACTTC; CDR3aa: CASSLINKRLSLYEQYF
abundance: few; v_gene: TRBV29-1; d_gene: TRBD2; j_gene: TRBJ2-3; CDR3nt: TGCAGCGCCTGGTGCCCCGGGACTAGCGGGACCGCCCATACGCAGTATTTT; CDR3aa: CSAWCPGTSGTAHTQYF
abundance: NA; v_gene: TRBV13; d_gene: NA; j_gene: TRBJ2-7; CDR3nt: TGTGCCAGCACCTCCCGCCGGGACACCGACTCCTACGAGCAGTACTTC; CDR3aa: CASTSRRDTDSYEQYF
abundance: few; v_gene: TRBV29-1; d_gene: TRBD1; j_gene: TRBJ2-2; CDR3nt: TGCAGCGGACAGGGGGCCGGCGGGGAGCTGTTTTTT; CDR3aa: CSGQGAGGELFF
abundance: once; v_gene: TRBV14; d_gene: NA; j_gene: TRBJ2-7; CDR3nt: TGTGCCAGCAGCCAGAGACAGGGAGGCCCCTACGAGCAGTACTTC; CDR3aa: CASSQRQGGPYEQYF
abundance: NA; v_gene: TRBV12-5; d_gene: TRBD1; j_gene: TRBJ2-2; CDR3nt: TGTGCTAGTGGTTTGGTGCACGAGGGACAGGCAAACACCGGGGAGCTGTTTTTT; CDR3aa: CASGLVHEGQANTGELFF
abundance: few; v_gene: TRBV18; d_gene: TRBD1; j_gene: TRBJ1-1; CDR3nt: TGTGCCAGCTCGCCACTTCCCGGGACAGGGTACACTGAAGCTTTCTTT; CDR3aa: CASSPLPGTGYTEAFF
abundance: few; v_gene: TRBV25-1; d_gene: TRBD2; j_gene: TRBJ2-1; CDR3nt: TGTGCCAGCAGTGAACTGGGGGGGAATGAGCAGTTCTTC; CDR3aa: CASSELGGNEQFF
abundance: few; v_gene: TRBV9; d_gene: TRBD1; j_gene: TRBJ2-7; CDR3nt: TGTGCCAGCAGCGTAGGGGACAGGGTATACGAGCAGTACTTC; CDR3aa: CASSVGDRVYEQYF
abundance: NA; v_gene: TRBV27; d_gene: TRBD1; j_gene: TRBJ1-5; CDR3nt: TGTGCCAGCCATGAGGGACAGGGGGCGAATCAGCCCCAGCATTTT; CDR3aa: CASHEGQGANQPQHF
abundance: NA; v_gene: TRBV15; d_gene: NA; j_gene: TRBJ2-3; CDR3nt: TGTGCCACCAGCAGAGATCTGTCCAGGGTCTACACAGATACGCAGTATTTT; CDR3aa: CATSRDLSRVYTDTQYF
abundance: NA; v_gene: TRBV7-8; d_gene: NA; j_gene: TRBJ1-1; CDR3nt: TGTGCCAGCAGCTTAGAACCCGGGAAGTTGGGCACTGAAGCTTTCTTT; CDR3aa: CASSLEPGKLGTEAFF
abundance: NA; v_gene: TRBV28; d_gene: NA; j_gene: TRBJ2-7; CDR3nt: TGTGCCAGCAGTTTAGTGGAAAATGCGCGGCAGGCGGGGTCCTACGAGCAGTACTTC; CDR3aa: CASSLVENARQAGSYEQYF
abundance: NA; v_gene: TRBV7-2; d_gene: NA; j_gene: TRBJ2-7; CDR3nt: TGTGCCAGCAGCTACCGACTAGAAGTCTCCTACGAGCAGTACTTC; CDR3aa: CASSYRLEVSYEQYF
abundance: NA; v_gene: TRBV7-8; d_gene: NA; j_gene: TRBJ2-1; CDR3nt: TGTGCCAGCCGCCGCCGGGAGAGTAGGAATGAGCAGTTCTTC; CDR3aa: CASRRRESRNEQFF
abundance: NA; v_gene: TRBV18; d_gene: TRBD2; j_gene: TRBJ2-7; CDR3nt: TGTGCCAGCTCACCGGGACTAGCGGAGAGTTACGAGCAGTACTTC; CDR3aa: CASSPGLAESYEQYF
abundance: few; v_gene: TRBV11-2; d_gene: TRBD2; j_gene: TRBJ2-7; CDR3nt: TGTGCCAGCAGCTCGTCAAAGCTAGCGGTGAATGGGGAGCAGTACTTC; CDR3aa: CASSSSKLAVNGEQYF
abundance: NA; v_gene: TRBV27; d_gene: TRBD1; j_gene: TRBJ1-2; CDR3nt: TGTGCCAGCAGTTTAGACGGACAGGGAGATTATGGCTACACCTTC; CDR3aa: CASSLDGQGDYGYTF
abundance: NA; v_gene: TRBV14; d_gene: TRBD2; j_gene: TRBJ2-7; CDR3nt: TGTGCCAGCAGCCAAGCCCCGACAGTAGCGGGAGTTAGATCCTACGAGCAGTACTTC; CDR3aa: CASSQAPTVAGVRSYEQYF
abundance: NA; v_gene: TRBV10-3; d_gene: NA; j_gene: TRBJ1-2; CDR3nt: TGTGCCATCAGTGGTCGGTGGCAGGGGACCTATGGCTACACCTTC; CDR3aa: CAISGRWQGTYGYTF
abundance: NA; v_gene: TRBV6-5; d_gene: NA; j_gene: TRBJ2-7; CDR3nt: TGTGCCAGCACCCCGACTCACCTAGCGATCTACGAGCAGTACTTC; CDR3aa: CASTPTHLAIYEQYF
abundance: NA; v_gene: TRBV4-3; d_gene: TRBD2; j_gene: TRBJ2-1; CDR3nt: TGCGCCAGCAGCCTAGCGGGAGGGCCCTACAATGAGCAGTTCTTC; CDR3aa: CASSLAGGPYNEQFF
abundance: NA; v_gene: TRBV27; d_gene: NA; j_gene: TRBJ2-1; CDR3nt: TGTGCCAGCACCCTAAAGGGAGGTGGCGGTTGGGAAGATGGCAATGAGCAGTTCTTC; CDR3aa: CASTLKGGGGWEDGNEQFF
abundance: NA; v_gene: TRBV27; d_gene: TRBD2; j_gene: TRBJ2-7; CDR3nt: TGTGCCAGCAGACGGGGACTAGCGCAGTACTTC; CDR3aa: CASRRGLAQYF
abundance: NA; v_gene: TRBV6-4; d_gene: TRBD2; j_gene: TRBJ2-1; CDR3nt: TGTGCCAGCAGTGACTCAGGTGTAACTAGCGGGAGCAGCTCCTACAATGAGCAGTTCTTC; CDR3aa: CASSDSGVTSGSSSYNEQFF
abundance: NA; v_gene: TRBV7-2; d_gene: TRBD2; j_gene: TRBJ2-7; CDR3nt: TGTGCCAGCAGCCCCGGGACTAGCGGCCGAGAGAGCTCCTACGAGCAGTACTTC; CDR3aa: CASSPGTSGRESSYEQYF
abundance: NA; v_gene: TRBV7-2; d_gene: TRBD1; j_gene: TRBJ2-7; CDR3nt: TGTGCCAGCAGCTCCAGAGCCGGGACAGCCGCGTACGAGCAGTACTTC; CDR3aa: CASSSRAGTAAYEQYF
abundance: NA; v_gene: TRBV10-3; d_gene: TRBD2; j_gene: TRBJ2-1; CDR3nt: TGTGCCATCAGTAAAAGGACTAGCGGGAAAAATGAGCAGTTCTTC; CDR3aa: CAISKRTSGKNEQFF
abundance: NA; v_gene: TRBV11-2; d_gene: NA; j_gene: TRBJ2-7; CDR3nt: TGTGCCAGCAGCGGGCAGGGGGGTTACTACGAGCAGTACTTC; CDR3aa: CASSGQGGYYEQYF
abundance: NA; v_gene: TRBV10-3; d_gene: TRBD2; j_gene: TRBJ2-3; CDR3nt: TGTGCCATTGGGGGACTACTAACTAGCGGCTACACAGATACGCAGTATTTT; CDR3aa: CAIGGLLTSGYTDTQYF
abundance: NA; v_gene: TRBV15; d_gene: NA; j_gene: TRBJ1-4; CDR3nt: TGTGCCACCAGCAGAAGGAGCCCTAATGAAAAACTGTTTTTT; CDR3aa: CATSRRSPNEKLFF
abundance: NA; v_gene: TRBV27; d_gene: TRBD1; j_gene: TRBJ2-1; CDR3nt: TGTGCCAGCACCCCGGACAGGATCGCCGGTGGTGAGCAGTTCTTC; CDR3aa: CASTPDRIAGGEQFF
abundance: once; v_gene: TRBV28; d_gene: TRBD2; j_gene: TRBJ2-7; CDR3nt: TGTGCCAGCAAGAAGAGCGGGAGGGCTGGAGAGCAGTACTTC; CDR3aa: CASKKSGRAGEQYF
abundance: few; v_gene: TRBV30; d_gene: NA; j_gene: TRBJ2-5; CDR3nt: TGTGCCTGGAGAGCATCTGACAATTCTATTCCAGAGACCCAGTACTTC; CDR3aa: CAWRASDNSIPETQYF
abundance: NA; v_gene: TRBV4-3; d_gene: TRBD1; j_gene: TRBJ2-3; CDR3nt: TGCGCCAGCAGCCCTTTACCGGGACAGGAAAGCACAGATACGCAGTATTTT; CDR3aa: CASSPLPGQESTDTQYF
abundance: NA; v_gene: TRBV6-6; d_gene: NA; j_gene: TRBJ2-2; CDR3nt: TGTGCCAGCAGTTACGGGGCCACCGGGGAGCTGTTTTTT; CDR3aa: CASSYGATGELFF
abundance: NA; v_gene: TRBV5-1; d_gene: TRBD1; j_gene: TRBJ2-5; CDR3nt: TGCGCCAGCAGCGTCGACAGGGAGAGGCAACTCGTTGTAGAGACCCAGTACTTC; CDR3aa: CASSVDRERQLVVETQYF
abundance: NA; v_gene: TRBV4-2; d_gene: NA; j_gene: TRBJ2-5; CDR3nt: TGTGCCAGCAGCCAAGTAAGGGGAGAGACCCAGTACTTC; CDR3aa: CASSQVRGETQYF
abundance: NA; v_gene: TRBV4-1; d_gene: TRBD1; j_gene: TRBJ2-5; CDR3nt: TGCGCCAGCAGCCAAGGCCCGGGACAGGGAGTCTGGGAGCAGTACTTC; CDR3aa: CASSQGPGQGVWEQYF
abundance: NA; v_gene: TRBV28; d_gene: NA; j_gene: TRBJ1-3; CDR3nt: TGTGCCAGCAGATCGGGGGGAAACACCATATATTTT; CDR3aa: CASRSGGNTIYF
abundance: NA; v_gene: TRBV4-2; d_gene: TRBD2; j_gene: TRBJ2-1; CDR3nt: TGTGCCAGCAGCCAAGCCCGGGGTAGCGGGAGGCCCTACTCCTACAATGAGCAGTTCTTC; CDR3aa: CASSQARGSGRPYSYNEQFF
abundance: NA; v_gene: TRBV7-9; d_gene: NA; j_gene: TRBJ2-5; CDR3nt: TGTGCCAGCAGCCCTCTCATAGCGGAAGAGACCCAGTACTTC; CDR3aa: CASSPLIAEETQYF
abundance: few; v_gene: TRBV11-2; d_gene: TRBD1; j_gene: TRBJ2-7; CDR3nt: TGTGCCAGCAGCATCGACAGGGGGGCCTACGAGCAGTACTTC; CDR3aa: CASSIDRGAYEQYF
abundance: NA; v_gene: TRBV21-1; d_gene: NA; j_gene: TRBJ2-3; CDR3nt: TGTGCCAGCAGCAAAATCCCTTGCGGGCGGGAGGGGGATACGCAGTATTTT; CDR3aa: CASSKIPCGREGDTQYF
abundance: NA; v_gene: TRBV18; d_gene: TRBD1; j_gene: TRBJ1-2; CDR3nt: TGTGCCAGCTCACCACCCTCCGCAGGGGGCTATGGCTACACCTTC; CDR3aa: CASSPPSAGGYGYTF
abundance: NA; v_gene: TRBV14; d_gene: NA; j_gene: TRBJ2-7; CDR3nt: TGTGCCAGCAGCCATCACTACGGGCAGTACTTC; CDR3aa: CASSHHYGQYF
abundance: few; v_gene: TRBV27; d_gene: NA; j_gene: TRBJ1-4; CDR3nt: TGTGCCAGCAGTTTATCGGGGGGGGCTCTTGAAAAACTGTTTTTT; CDR3aa: CASSLSGGALEKLFF
abundance: NA; v_gene: TRBV28; d_gene: NA; j_gene: TRBJ2-7; CDR3nt: TGTGCCACCAGTCGGGGAGGCGAGCAGTACTTC; CDR3aa: CATSRGGEQYF